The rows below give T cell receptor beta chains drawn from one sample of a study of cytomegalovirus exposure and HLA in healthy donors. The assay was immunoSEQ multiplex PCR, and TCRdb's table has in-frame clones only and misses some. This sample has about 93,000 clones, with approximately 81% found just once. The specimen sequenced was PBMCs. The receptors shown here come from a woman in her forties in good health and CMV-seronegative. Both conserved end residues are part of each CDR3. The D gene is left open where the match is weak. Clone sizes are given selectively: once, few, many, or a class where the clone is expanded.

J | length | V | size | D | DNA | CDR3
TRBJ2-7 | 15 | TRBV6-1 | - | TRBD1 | TGTGCCAGCAGTCGAGAGGGGACAGGGTGGTACGAGCAGTACTTC | CASSREGTGWYEQYF
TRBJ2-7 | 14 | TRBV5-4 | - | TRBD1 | TGTGCCAGCAGCTCTCTGGACAGGTCCTGGGAGCAGTACTTC | CASSSLDRSWEQYF
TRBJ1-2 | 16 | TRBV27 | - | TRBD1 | TGTGCCAGCAGTTTATCGGGCGGGACAGGGTCATATGGCTACACCTTC | CASSLSGGTGSYGYTF
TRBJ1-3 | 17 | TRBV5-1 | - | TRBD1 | TGCGCCAGCAGCCAATGGACAGGGTCTGGCTCTGGAAACACCATATATTTT | CASSQWTGSGSGNTIYF
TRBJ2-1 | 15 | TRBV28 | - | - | TGTGCCAGCAGTTTATGGGAGACAGCGCATAATGAGCAGTTCTTC | CASSLWETAHNEQFF
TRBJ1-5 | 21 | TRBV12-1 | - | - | TGTGCCAGCAGCTTTGTACGGTTTATGGGGGGCGCGGGGGAGGGCAATCAGCCCCAGCATTTT | CASSFVRFMGGAGEGNQPQHF
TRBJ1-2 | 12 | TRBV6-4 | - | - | TGTGCCAGCAGTACTAGGGCAGGCGGCTACACCTTC | CASSTRAGGYTF
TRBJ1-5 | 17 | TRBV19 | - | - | TGTGCCAGTCAGAGTTCCGGGACTCCCCATAGCAATCAGCCCCAGCATTTT | CASQSSGTPHSNQPQHF
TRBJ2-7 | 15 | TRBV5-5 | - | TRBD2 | TGTGCCAGCAGCTTGGACCCGGGAGGGGGTTACGAGCAGTACTTC | CASSLDPGGGYEQYF
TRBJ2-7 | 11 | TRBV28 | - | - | TGTGCCAGCAGCGACAGAAACGAGCAGTACTTC | CASSDRNEQYF
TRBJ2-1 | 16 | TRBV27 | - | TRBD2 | TGTGCCAGCAGTACCCTTAGCGGGACCTCCTACAATGAGCAGTTCTTC | CASSTLSGTSYNEQFF
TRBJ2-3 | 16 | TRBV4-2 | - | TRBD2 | TGTGCCAGCAGCCCACTGACTAGCGGGAGGGGAGATACGCAGTATTTT | CASSPLTSGRGDTQYF
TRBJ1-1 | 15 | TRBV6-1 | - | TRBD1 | TGTGCCAGCAGTGAATTGGGACAGGGGGCTTCTGAAGCTTTCTTT | CASSELGQGASEAFF
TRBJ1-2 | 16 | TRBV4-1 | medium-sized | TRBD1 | TGCGCCAGCAGCCAAGAGAGGCAGGGGGCTAACTATGGCTACACCTTC | CASSQERQGANYGYTF
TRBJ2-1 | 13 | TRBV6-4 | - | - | TGTGCCAGCAGGGCACAGGGCCAGAGTGAGCAGTTCTTC | CASRAQGQSEQFF
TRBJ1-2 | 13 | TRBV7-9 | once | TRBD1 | TGTGCCAGCAGCCCGGGACAGGGGACTTCCGTAACCTTC | CASSPGQGTSVTF
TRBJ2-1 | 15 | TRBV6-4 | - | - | TGTGCCAGCAGCCCAAGCGGCCCCACCTACAATGAGCAGTTCTTC | CASSPSGPTYNEQFF
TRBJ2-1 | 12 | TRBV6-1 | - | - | TGTGCCAGCACCCTATGGGGGGATGAGCAGTTCTTC | CASTLWGDEQFF
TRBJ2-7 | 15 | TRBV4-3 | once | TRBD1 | TGCGCCAGCAGCCAAGATATCGGACAGGGCTACGAGCAGTACTTC | CASSQDIGQGYEQYF
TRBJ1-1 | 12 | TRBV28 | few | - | TGTGCCAGCAGTTTATCCAGTACATCAGCTTTCTTT | CASSLSSTSAFF
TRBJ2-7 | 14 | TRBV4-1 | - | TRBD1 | TGCGCCAGCAGCCCACAAATTGACAGGGTGCAGCAGTACTTC | CASSPQIDRVQQYF
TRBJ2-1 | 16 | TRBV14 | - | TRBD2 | TGTGCCAGCAGCCAAGGTGGGAGGGTTATTTACAATGAGCAGTTCTTC | CASSQGGRVIYNEQFF
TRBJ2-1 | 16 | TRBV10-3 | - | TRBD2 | TGTGCCATCAGTAAAGGACTAGCGGGAGTGTACAATGAGCAGTTCTTC | CAISKGLAGVYNEQFF
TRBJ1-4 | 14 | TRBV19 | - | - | TGTGCCAGTAGTATCATGGACAGCGCTGAAAAACTGTTTTTT | CASSIMDSAEKLFF
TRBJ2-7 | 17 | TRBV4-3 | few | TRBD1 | TGCGCCAGCAGCCAAGATTCGCCCGGGACAGGGGGCCTCGAGCAGTACTTC | CASSQDSPGTGGLEQYF
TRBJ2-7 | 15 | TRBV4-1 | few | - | TGCGCCAGCAGCCAAGGAATCTTACGGGGTTACGAGCAGTACTTC | CASSQGILRGYEQYF
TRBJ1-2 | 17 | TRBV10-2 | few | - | TGCGCCAGCAGTTATATGTCCAACTGGGCAGGGAACTATGGCTACACCTTC | CASSYMSNWAGNYGYTF
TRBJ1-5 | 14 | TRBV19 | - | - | TGTGCCAGTAGTATTCAGGGGAGCAATCAGCCCCAGCATTTT | CASSIQGSNQPQHF
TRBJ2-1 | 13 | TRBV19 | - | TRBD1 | TGTGCCAGTAACCGACAGGGGTCCACTGAGCAGTTCTTC | CASNRQGSTEQFF
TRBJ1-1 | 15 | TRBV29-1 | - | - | TGCAGCGTTGGCCCGGTGGTGGGGGCAGGCACTGAAGCTTTCTTT | CSVGPVVGAGTEAFF
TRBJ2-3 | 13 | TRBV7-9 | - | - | TGTGCCAGCAGCTTATTATCGGGGGATACGCAGTATTTT | CASSLLSGDTQYF
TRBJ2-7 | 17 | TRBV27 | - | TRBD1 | TGTGCCAGCAGTTCGTACCTCCGGGACAGGGCTACCTACGAGCAGTACTTC | CASSSYLRDRATYEQYF
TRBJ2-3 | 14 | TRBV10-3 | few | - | TGTGCCATCAGTGAGTGGGGAGAAGGGGATACGCAGTATTTT | CAISEWGEGDTQYF
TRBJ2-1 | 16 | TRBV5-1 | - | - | TGCGCCAGCAGCTTCTTTCTTCCCTCGCGGGGCAATGAGCAGTTCTTC | CASSFFLPSRGNEQFF
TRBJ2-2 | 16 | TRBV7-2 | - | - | TGTGCCAGCAGCGTTCCAGCAGGGATGAACACCGGGGAGCTGTTTTTT | CASSVPAGMNTGELFF
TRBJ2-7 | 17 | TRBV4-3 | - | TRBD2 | TGCGCCAGCAGCCAAGATACAGGGACTAGCGGGAGATACGAGCAGTACTTC | CASSQDTGTSGRYEQYF
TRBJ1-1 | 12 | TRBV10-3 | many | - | TGTGCCATCAGCAGGACTTACACTGAAGCTTTCTTT | CAISRTYTEAFF
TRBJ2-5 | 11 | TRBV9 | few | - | TGTGCCAGCAGCGCCGGAGAGACCCAGTACTTC | CASSAGETQYF
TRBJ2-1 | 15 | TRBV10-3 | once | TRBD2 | TGTGCCATCACTCCTAGCGGGCCTCCCCCGAATGAGCAGTTCTTC | CAITPSGPPPNEQFF
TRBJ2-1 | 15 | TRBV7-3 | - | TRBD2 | TGTGCCAGCAGCTTAGGGACTAGCGGGATGAATGAGCAGTTCTTC | CASSLGTSGMNEQFF
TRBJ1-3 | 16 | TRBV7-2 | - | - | TGTGCCAGCAGCTTAGTTAAGGCAGGGCAAAGAAACACCATATATTTT | CASSLVKAGQRNTIYF